The 10 T cell receptor beta chains below come from one sample, sequenced in a study of cytomegalovirus exposure and HLA in healthy donors. This PCR relied on a set of 60 Vbeta primers and 13 Jbeta primers. TCRdb's table, derived via immunoSEQ multiplex PCR, lists solely in-frame clones and lacks some. Of some 150,000 clones in the sample, around 77% were seen once. Sequencing was carried out using PBMCs. Receptors originate from a woman aged 30 to 39 in good health and CMV-seronegative.

This chain joins TRBV18 and TRBJ2-3; 8 bases agree with TRBD2. From germline, CDR1 is KGHSH and CDR2 LQKENI. The V segment lost 6 bases and the J segment 5 bases; nucleotides outside the gene matches: 7. This CDR3 is built from 14 residues. The CDR3 region is CASSSAGVGDTQYF. The CDR3 region has the DNA TGTGCCAGCTCCTCAGCGGGAGTGGGAGATACGCAGTATTTT.

The V and J genes are TRBV5-6 and TRBJ2-1, with 12 bases lining up with TRBD2. The V segment lost 1 base and the J segment 8 bases; nucleotides outside the gene matches: 4. The CDR3 extends over 15 amino acids. Looked up from germline, CDR1 is SGHDT and CDR2 is YYEEEE. CDR3 bases: TGTGCCAGCAGCTTGAGACGACTAGCGGGGGATGAGCAGTTCTTC. This codes for CASSLRRLAGDEQFF. Full variable domain (missing parts from reference TRBV5-6 and TRBJ2-1): DAGVTQSPTHLIKTRGQQVTLRCSPKSGHDTVSWYQQALGQGPQFIFQYYEEEERQRGNFPDRFSGHQFPNYSSELNVNALLLGDSALYLCASSLRRLAGDEQFFGPGTRLTVL.

This clone came up a few times. The chain links TRBV2 to TRBJ2-7; possible D gene TRBD2, 5 bases. V lost 1 base to trimming and J lost 2 bases, with 12 bases between them. CDR1 and CDR2 from the germline V gene are SNHLY and FYNNEI. CDR3 size: 15 residues. CDR3 sequence reads: CASSEGVGSPYEQYF. The CDR3 coding sequence is TGTGCCAGCAGTGAAGGTGTAGGGAGTCCCTACGAGCAGTACTTC.

The gene calls are TRBV28 and TRBJ2-1; D uncertain. The germline V gene encodes CDR1 MDHEN and CDR2 SYDVKM. This CDR3 has 13 amino acids. The germline V and J ends were trimmed by 5 bases and 4 bases, with 9 bases remaining between them. The CDR3 is CASSPASYNEQFF. The CDR3 DNA reads as TGTGCCAGCAGTCCCGCCAGTTACAATGAGCAGTTCTTC.

The chain employs TRBV4-3 and TRBJ2-1; unclear D gene. From germline, CDR1 is LGHNA and CDR2 YSLEER. The CDR3 is 12 amino acids. The ends were cut back, 1 base at V and 9 bases at J, with 7 bases in the middle. The CDR3 nucleotides read TGCGCCAGCAGCCAAGGTAGAGGTGAGCAGTTCTTC. The encoded protein is CASSQGRGEQFF.

V is TRBV5-1 and J is TRBJ1-1; TRBD1 is a possible D gene (6 bases). The CDR3 runs 15 residues. V dropped 5 bases and J dropped 1 base, with 15 bases sitting between them. The germline gives CDR1 SGHRS, CDR2 YFSETQ. In DNA, the CDR3 is TGCGCCAGCAGTCTACGGGGGGGGCCGAACACTGAAGCTTTCTTT. It translates to CASSLRGGPNTEAFF. The variable domain in full, completed from reference TRBV5-1 and TRBJ1-1, reads KAGVTQTPRYLIKTRGQQVTLSCSPISGHRSVSWYQQTPGQGLQFLFEYFSETQRNKGNFPGRFSGRQFSNSRSEMNVSTLELGDSALYLCASSLRGGPNTEAFFGQGTRLTVV.

This chain joins TRBV7-9 and TRBJ2-7, with a tentative D call TRBD1 (6 bases). Between the trimmed V and J ends, which lost 4 bases and 0 bases, there was a span of 13 bases. CDR3 size: 15 residues. Germline CDR1 is SEHNR and CDR2 is FQNEAQ (reference sequence). The CDR3 sequence: CASSSRQVSSYEQYF. For the CDR3, the DNA is TGTGCCAGCAGCTCCAGACAGGTTAGCTCCTACGAGCAGTACTTC.

This clone was counted a few times. The genes are TRBV4-3 and TRBJ2-5; no definite D call. Germline CDR1 is LGHNA and CDR2 is YSLEER. CDR3 length: 13 amino acids. The V end lost 1 base, the J end lost 4 bases, and 7 bases lay between the germline ends. The chain's CDR3 is CASSQGTGETQYF. Here the CDR3 DNA reads TGCGCCAGCAGCCAAGGTACTGGAGAGACCCAGTACTTC.

The chain couples TRBV27 to TRBJ2-5, with 8 bases aligning to TRBD1. The J call may be incorrect, as the DNA end agrees better with TRBJ2-7. The CDR3 is 16 amino acids. Germline V gene data show CDR1 as MNHEY and CDR2 as SMNVEV (reference sequence). The CDR3 DNA reads TGTGCCAGCAGTCCAGTTACGGGGACAGGTCACCACGAGCAGTACTTC. Protein product: CASSPVTGTGHHEQYF.

The genes are TRBV7-6 and TRBJ1-2; 11 nucleotides agree with TRBD1. The CDR3 is 13 residues long. Unmatched junction bases numbered 8, after V lost 10 bases and J lost 7 bases. Germline-derived CDR1 and CDR2 are SGHVS and FNYEAQ. CDR3 nucleotides: TGTGCCATCGCTAGGACAGGGGGCGGTGGCTACACCTTC. Residues: CAIARTGGGGYTF.